This T cell receptor beta chain was profiled in a study of T cell responses to AZD1222 COVID-19 vaccine. This clone showed up just a few times. Some clones are missing from TCRdb's copy, which holds only in-frame ones; the method was immunoSEQ multiplex PCR. The table records 90,000 to 100,000 clones, about four fifths of them present only once. CDR1 is SGHDT, CDR2 YYEEEE, per germline. CDR3 length: 15 residues. This chain uses TRBV5-6 with TRBJ2-5; D is perhaps TRBD1 or TRBD2 (7 bases each). This specimen was peripheral blood, taken 28 days after the second AZD1222 dose. This sequence was found in an adult who received the AZD1222 COVID-19 vaccine. The CDR3 DNA is TGTTATTTGGTGGGAGGGGGCCGAATGCAAGAGACCCAGTACTTC. It codes for CYLVGGGRMQETQYF.